Each of the 12 T cell receptor beta chains below was sequenced from the same sample in a study of cytomegalovirus exposure and HLA in healthy donors. The data were produced by immunoSEQ multiplex PCR, yet TCRdb's version contains in-frame clones alone and is incomplete. The table lists about 330,000 clones, 87% of them singletons, with approximately 1% in the top ten. Sequences were obtained from PBMCs. The receptors were gathered from a woman aged 30 to 39 in good health and CMV-seropositive.

The chain combines TRBV27 with TRBJ2-2; possible D gene TRBD1, 7 bases. V was trimmed by 2 bases and J by 3 bases, leaving 10 bases between them. Germline CDR1 reads MNHEY; CDR2 reads SMNVEV (reference sequence). This CDR3 contains 15 residues. The CDR3 sequence: CASSLLRGDTGELFF. DNA of the CDR3: TGTGCCAGCAGTTTACTCAGGGGGGACACCGGGGAGCTGTTTTTT.

This sequence joins TRBV5-4 and TRBJ2-7, with 10 bases matching TRBD1. The CDR3 spans 16 residues. Germline V gene sequence: CDR1 SGHNT, CDR2 YYREEE (reference sequence). V was clipped by 0 bases and J by 5 bases; unmatched bases: 8. The CDR3 coding sequence is TGTGCCAGCAGCTTGGCTCCTGGGACAGGGGTCCACGAGCAGTACTTC. It codes for CASSLAPGTGVHEQYF.

The rearrangement uses TRBV10-3 and TRBJ1-2; TRBD1 matches at 9 bases. Unmatched junction bases numbered 19, after V lost 1 base and J lost 10 bases. Germline V gives CDR1 ENHRY, CDR2 SYGVKD. This CDR3 is 18 amino acids long. CDR3 region: CAISEWDGTGWDIQDYTF. CDR3 nucleotide sequence: TGTGCCATCAGTGAGTGGGACGGGACAGGGTGGGACATACAGGACTACACCTTC.

This chain links TRBV28 with TRBJ1-4, with a possible D match to TRBD1 (5 bases). CDR1 MDHEN and CDR2 SYDVKM come from the germline V gene. With 6 bases removed from V and 3 bases from J, the gap between germline ends came to 14 bases. The CDR3 runs 15 residues. CDR3 amino acids: CASSHRDRPNEKLFF. The CDR3 DNA is TGTGCCAGCAGCCACCGGGACCGCCCTAATGAAAAACTGTTTTTT.

This rearrangement joins TRBV5-1 to TRBJ2-7; the D gene is possibly TRBD2 (6 bases). The germline V gene has CDR1 SGHRS and CDR2 YFSETQ. The V end lost 4 bases, the J end lost 5 bases, and 19 bases lay between the germline ends. This CDR3 comprises 15 residues. In nucleotides, the CDR3 is TGCGCCAGCAGCCTCCTGGTGGGAGGAAACGACGAGCAGTACTTC. Amino acids: CASSLLVGGNDEQYF.

This chain connects TRBV5-4 to TRBJ1-5, with D unclear. V was trimmed by 2 bases and J by 5 bases, leaving 11 bases between them. The V gene's germline CDR1 is SGHNT and CDR2 YYREEE (reference sequence). The CDR3 contains 14 residues. CDR3 DNA: TGTGCCAGCAGCTTACGGGGAGAAGATCAGCCCCAGCATTTT. Protein sequence: CASSLRGEDQPQHF.

V usage is TRBV29-1 and J usage is TRBJ2-3, with D possibly matching TRBD1 (6 bases). V was pared by 3 bases and J by 6 bases, with 19 bases between. CDR3 length equals 15 residues. Germline CDR1 and CDR2: SQVTM and ANQGSEA. CDR3 sequence reads: CSVEERGQGSDTQYF. In nucleotides, the CDR3 is TGCAGCGTTGAGGAGCGAGGGCAGGGGTCGGATACGCAGTATTTT.

The CDR3 is CASSFQPQETQYF. For the CDR3, the DNA is TGTGCCAGCAGTTTCCAGCCACAAGAGACCCAGTACTTC. The chain combines TRBV28 with TRBJ2-5; D is uncertain. Germline V lookup: CDR1 MDHEN, CDR2 SYDVKM. V was pared by 3 bases and J by 2 bases, with 7 bases between. The CDR3 contains 13 residues.

The chain uses TRBV7-9 and TRBJ2-5; 12 nucleotides line up with TRBD1. Germline V gives CDR1 SEHNR, CDR2 FQNEAQ (reference sequence). The CDR3 loop spans 16 amino acids. After removal of 4 bases from V and 5 bases from J, the junction contained 8 bases not matched to a gene. In DNA form, the CDR3 reads TGTGCCAGCAGCTCAAGGGACAGGGGGCGCTTGGAGACCCAGTACTTC. It is translated as CASSSRDRGRLETQYF.

This chain uses TRBV7-9 with TRBJ2-7; no firm D call. V lost 2 bases and J lost 4, with 9 bases in between. The germline CDR1 and CDR2 sequences are SEHNR and FQNEAQ (reference sequence). The CDR3 extends over 13 amino acids. CDR3 sequence reads: CASSLQEWYEQYF. CDR3 sequence (DNA): TGTGCCAGCAGCTTACAGGAATGGTACGAGCAGTACTTC. Variable domain in full (rest from reference TRBV7-9 and TRBJ2-7): DTGVSQNPRHKITKRGQNVTFRCDPISEHNRLYWYRQTLGQGPEFLTYFQNEAQLEKSRLLSDRFSAERPKGSFSTLEIQRTEQGDSAMYLCASSLQEWYEQYFGPGTRLTVT.

The chain has TRBV5-1 and TRBJ2-2; 11 positions match TRBD1. Trimming at V came to 4 bases and at J to 6 bases, leaving 5 bases not matched to a gene. The CDR3 contains 15 residues. The germline V gene has CDR1 SGHRS and CDR2 YFSETQ. The CDR3 protein is CASSKDRGRSGELFF. DNA for the CDR3: TGCGCCAGCAGCAAGGACAGGGGGCGATCCGGGGAGCTGTTTTTT.

This sequence joins TRBV30 and TRBJ1-5, with D possibly TRBD1 on 5 matching bases. Germline CDR1 reads GTSNPN; CDR2 reads SVGIG (reference sequence). The CDR3 consists of 17 residues. V lost 5 bases, J lost 1 base, and 21 bases lay in between. The CDR3 spells CAWSAGGHGVSNQPQHF. The DNA of the CDR3 is TGTGCCTGGTCCGCTGGGGGTCATGGTGTCAGCAATCAGCCCCAGCATTTT.